Below are 20 T cell receptor beta chains sequenced from a single sample in a study of T cells in Graves' hyperthyroidism and ophthalmopathy. RNA transcripts yielded amplified TCR beta CDR3 regions. HTBI primers were the set used in a first-round RT-PCR of the TCR CDR3. One entry per CDR3 protein results from TCRdb running MiXCR on the multiplex PCR reads. The sample holds about 360,000 distinct CDR3 sequences, about 13% seen once. The sample was blood. These receptors originate from a young woman with Graves' hyperthyroidism.

There are many counts of this clonotype. CDR3 protein: CASTETEGSGSPLHF. The DNA of the CDR3 is TGCGCCAGCACTGAGACCGAGGGGTCGGGTTCACCCCTCCACTTT. This chain links TRBV5-1 with TRBJ1-6, with D possibly matching TRBD1 (5 bases). CDR1 SGHRS and CDR2 YFSETQ come from the germline V gene. The CDR3 sequence is 15 residues long. V lost 6 bases, J lost 9 bases, and 19 bases lay in between. Full variable domain (remainder filled in from reference TRBV5-1 and TRBJ1-6): KAGVTQTPRYLIKTRGQQVTLSCSPISGHRSVSWYQQTPGQGLQFLFEYFSETQRNKGNFPGRFSGRQFSNSRSEMNVSTLELGDSALYLCASTETEGSGSPLHFGNGTRLTVT.

The chain uses TRBV3-1 and TRBJ1-4, with a weak D call TRBD1 (6 bases). This CDR3 spans 14 amino acids. Germline CDR1 LGHDT, CDR2 YNNKEL (reference sequence). The V gene lost 5 bases and the J gene lost 6 bases, with 13 bases spanning the gap. The CDR3 DNA follows: TGTGCCAGCAGCTCCCAGGAGGGGGATGAAAAACTGTTTTTT. Translating gives CASSSQEGDEKLFF.

The chain recombines TRBV28 with TRBJ2-5; possibly TRBD1 for D (6 bases). V was shortened by 5 bases and J by 7 bases, with 20 bases between the two germline ends. The CDR3 length is 15 residues. Germline CDR1 and CDR2: MDHEN and SYDVKM. The CDR3 coding sequence is TGTGCCAGCAGTGAGACAGGAGACCAAGATTTGACCCAGTACTTC. It encodes CASSETGDQDLTQYF.

The rearrangement links TRBV5-6 to TRBJ2-2; possible D gene TRBD2, 6 bases. The germline CDR1 and CDR2 sequences are SGHDT and YYEEEE. The V end was cut by 4 bases, the J end by 0 bases, with 22 bases between. This CDR3 comprises 19 residues. Written as DNA, the CDR3 is TGTGCCAGCAGCCCGATTGGGGGGAACGCCAGATCGAACACCGGGGAGCTGTTTTTT. This translates into CASSPIGGNARSNTGELFF.

This clonotype was found many times. The CDR3 region has the DNA TGTGCCAGCTCACCACCTTTGCACACCGGGGAGCTGTTTTTT. Its translation is CASSPPLHTGELFF. The chain links TRBV18 to TRBJ2-2, with no clear D. The germline V and J ends were trimmed by 0 bases and 3 bases, with 5 bases remaining between them. The CDR3 covers 14 residues. In germline, CDR1 is KGHSH, CDR2 LQKENI.

A few counts support this clonotype. This chain uses TRBV15 with TRBJ2-1, with D possibly TRBD2 on 7 matching bases. The V gene lost 0 bases and the J gene lost 10 bases, with 13 bases spanning the gap. The CDR3 has 14 amino acids. The V gene's germline CDR1 is LNHNV and CDR2 YYDKDF (reference sequence). The DNA of the CDR3 is TGTGCCACCAGCAGAGATATGAGGGGGGGAGAGCAGTTCTTC. It yields the protein CATSRDMRGGEQFF.

The chain recombines TRBV27 with TRBJ2-7; D unresolved. CDR1 is MNHEY and CDR2 is SMNVEV in the germline V gene (reference sequence). Deletions cut 7 bases from V and 0 bases from J, with 13 bases between. The CDR3 runs 14 residues. The CDR3 DNA sequence: TGTGCCAGCACCCGAGCTGGAAGCTCCTACGAGCAGTACTTC. It specifies CASTRAGSSYEQYF.

This clonotype was seen at least ten times. V gene TRBV19 combines with J gene TRBJ2-1; D gene uncertain. The CDR3 has 14 residues. The germline gives CDR1 LNHDA, CDR2 SQIVND (reference sequence). The ends were cut back, 1 base at V and 6 bases at J, with 10 bases in the middle. The CDR3 loop reads CASSIAVSGNEQFF. The CDR3, as DNA: TGTGCCAGTAGTATAGCGGTTTCTGGCAATGAGCAGTTCTTC.

This clonotype was seen many times. The DNA for the CDR3 is TGTGCCTGGAGTCGGGGGACCTCCTACAATGAGCAGTTCTTC. This gives the protein CAWSRGTSYNEQFF. The V and J genes are TRBV30 and TRBJ2-1; a possible D gene is TRBD2 (6 bases). Trimming took off 2 bases at V and 0 bases at J, with 8 bases between the two ends. Germline V gene data show CDR1 as GTSNPN and CDR2 as SVGIG (reference sequence). CDR3 size: 14 residues.

The chain employs TRBV25-1 and TRBJ1-2; D gene uncertain. Between the trimmed V and J ends, which lost 4 bases and 0 bases, there was a span of 12 bases. Germline CDR1 and CDR2: MGHDK and SYGVNS. The CDR3 is 15 residues long. CDR3 coding DNA: TGTGCCAGCAGTGCGGCGACTTTAGCTAACTATGGCTACACCTTC. This encodes CASSAATLANYGYTF.

Turning to this clonotype: A much bigger clone sits one base away, suggesting this may be a read error. V and J are TRBV28 and TRBJ1-1; D uncertain. V was trimmed by 6 bases and J by 2 bases, leaving 10 bases between them. CDR1 and CDR2 (germline): MDHEN, SYDVKM. The CDR3 length is 13 residues. CDR3 in DNA: TGTGCCAGCAGCCGGAGTCATAACACTGAAGCTTTCTTT. Amino acid sequence: CASSRSHNTEAFF.

At least ten counts were recorded for this clonotype. This chain links TRBV28 with TRBJ2-2; either TRBD1 or TRBD2 may fit D (6 bases each). CDR3 length equals 17 residues. Trimming took 6 bases from V and 2 from J, leaving 19 bases between them. Germline V gives CDR1 MDHEN, CDR2 SYDVKM. The CDR3 here is CASRPGHLGGNTGELFF. The CDR3 DNA sequence: TGTGCCAGCAGACCTGGACACCTGGGGGGCAACACCGGGGAGCTGTTTTTT.

There are many counts of this clonotype. The V and J genes are TRBV12-3 or TRBV12-4 and TRBJ2-1; D may correspond to TRBD1 or TRBD2 (6 bases each). V was cut by 5 bases and J by 4 bases, with 21 bases left in between. The CDR3 has 17 amino acids. CDR3 coding DNA: TGTGCCAGCAGTAAATATTCGGGGGCCTTAATTTACAATGAGCAGTTCTTC. Its protein is CASSKYSGALIYNEQFF.

There are many counts of this clonotype. DNA for the CDR3: TGTGCCAGCAGTTTTGCCACCGCCCGGGAGGGGACGCAAGAGACCCAGTACTTC. Its translation: CASSFATAREGTQETQYF. The V and J genes are TRBV27 and TRBJ2-5; 8 bases are shared with TRBD2. V dropped 3 bases and J dropped 2; count of bases not matched to a gene: 14. The CDR3 has 18 amino acids. Germline V gene data show CDR1 as MNHEY and CDR2 as SMNVEV (reference sequence).

V and J are TRBV19 and TRBJ2-1, with 12 bases lining up with TRBD1. The CDR3 spans 14 residues. V was pared by 6 bases and J by 9 bases, with 6 bases of the junction left unmatched. The germline V gene has CDR1 LNHDA and CDR2 SQIVND (reference sequence). CDR3 region: CASRPGTGGGEQFF. DNA of the CDR3: TGTGCCAGTAGGCCCGGGACAGGGGGCGGTGAGCAGTTCTTC.

In its sample, this clonotype was seen many times. The genes are TRBV20-1 and TRBJ2-4; 7 bases are shared with TRBD1. From germline, CDR1 is DFQATT and CDR2 SNEGSKA (reference sequence). The CDR3 loop spans 13 amino acids. The J segment lost 5 bases and the V segment lost 5 bases, leaving 6 bases of the junction unmatched. The CDR3 sequence is CSALGQEQNIQYF. The CDR3 coding sequence is TGCAGTGCTTTAGGACAGGAACAAAACATTCAGTACTTC.

This clonotype has ten or more counts. This chain connects TRBV7-9 to TRBJ1-6; D ambiguous. The CDR3 extends over 13 amino acids. With 4 bases removed from V and 8 bases from J, the gap between germline ends came to 9 bases. Germline lookup yields CDR1 SEHNR and CDR2 FQNEAQ (reference sequence). The CDR3 reads CASSSGWDSPLHF. DNA for the CDR3: TGTGCCAGCAGCTCTGGGTGGGATTCACCCCTCCACTTT. The full variable domain, its missing parts supplied by reference TRBV7-9 and TRBJ1-6, is DTGVSQNPRHKITKRGQNVTFRCDPISEHNRLYWYRQTLGQGPEFLTYFQNEAQLEKSRLLSDRFSAERPKGSFSTLEIQRTEQGDSAMYLCASSSGWDSPLHFGNGTRLTVT.

This clonotype has a count of ten or more. J is TRBJ1-1 and V is TRBV5-1; D is undetermined. Germline loops: CDR1 SGHRS, CDR2 YFSETQ. This CDR3 has 18 amino acids. Trimming left V 1 base short and J 4 bases short, with 23 bases between. The CDR3 DNA reads as TGCGCCAGCAGCTTGTTGTGGTCGGGAGGGATCGGTGGCACTGAAGCTTTCTTT. Its protein is CASSLLWSGGIGGTEAFF.

This clonotype has a count of ten or more. The chain is built from TRBV28 and TRBJ1-6; D gene ambiguous. V dropped 2 bases and J dropped 10 bases, with 6 bases sitting between them. CDR3 size: 12 residues. CDR1 is MDHEN and CDR2 is SYDVKM in the germline V gene. CDR3 region: CASSLNYSPLHF. CDR3 DNA sequence: TGTGCCAGCAGTTTAAACTACTCACCCCTCCACTTT.

This clonotype was observed many times. The rearrangement joins TRBV6-1 to TRBJ1-2; 8 bases are a match to TRBD1. In germline, CDR1 is MNHNS, CDR2 SASEGT. After removal of 7 bases from V and 1 base from J, the junction contained 11 bases not matched to a gene. This CDR3 is built from 16 residues. The CDR3 region is CASISPGTGLNYGYTF. The DNA for the CDR3 is TGTGCCAGCATTAGCCCCGGGACAGGTCTTAACTATGGCTACACCTTC.